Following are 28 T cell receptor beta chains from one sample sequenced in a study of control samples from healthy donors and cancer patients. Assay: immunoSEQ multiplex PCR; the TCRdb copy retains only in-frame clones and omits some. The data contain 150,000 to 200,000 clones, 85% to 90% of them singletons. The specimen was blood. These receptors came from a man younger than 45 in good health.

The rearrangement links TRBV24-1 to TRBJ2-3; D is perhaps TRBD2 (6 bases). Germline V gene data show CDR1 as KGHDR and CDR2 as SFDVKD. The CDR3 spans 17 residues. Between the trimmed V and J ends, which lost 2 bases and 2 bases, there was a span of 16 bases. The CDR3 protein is CATSDSTTRGDTDTQYF. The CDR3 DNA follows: TGTGCCACCAGTGATTCTACGACTAGAGGGGACACAGATACGCAGTATTTT.

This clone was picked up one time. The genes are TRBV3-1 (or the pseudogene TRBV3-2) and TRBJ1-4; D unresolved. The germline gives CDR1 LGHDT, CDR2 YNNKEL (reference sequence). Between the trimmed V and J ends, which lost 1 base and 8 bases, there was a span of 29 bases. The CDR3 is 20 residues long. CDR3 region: CASSQGAPQRLDLRWEKLFF. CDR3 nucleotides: TGTGCCAGCAGCCAAGGGGCGCCCCAACGCCTAGACCTCAGATGGGAAAAACTGTTTTTT.

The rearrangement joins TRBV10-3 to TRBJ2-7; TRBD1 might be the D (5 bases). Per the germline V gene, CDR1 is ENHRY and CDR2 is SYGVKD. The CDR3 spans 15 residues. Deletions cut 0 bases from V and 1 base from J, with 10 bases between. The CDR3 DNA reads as TGTGCCATCAGTGAGTCAAGGGGTATGTCCTACGAGCAGTACTTC. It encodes CAISESRGMSYEQYF.

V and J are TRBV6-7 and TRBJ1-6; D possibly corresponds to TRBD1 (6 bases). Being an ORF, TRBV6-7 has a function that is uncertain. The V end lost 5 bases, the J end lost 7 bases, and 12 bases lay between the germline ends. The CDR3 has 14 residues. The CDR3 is CASSKGQYNSPLHF. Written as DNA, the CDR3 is TGTGCCAGCAGTAAGGGACAATACAATTCACCCCTCCACTTT.

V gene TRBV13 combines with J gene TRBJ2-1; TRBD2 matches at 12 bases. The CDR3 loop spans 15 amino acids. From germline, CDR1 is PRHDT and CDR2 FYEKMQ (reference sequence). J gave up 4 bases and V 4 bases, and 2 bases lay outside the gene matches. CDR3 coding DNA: TGTGCCAGCAGCTCTAGCGGGGGGGTATACAATGAGCAGTTCTTC. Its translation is CASSSSGGVYNEQFF.

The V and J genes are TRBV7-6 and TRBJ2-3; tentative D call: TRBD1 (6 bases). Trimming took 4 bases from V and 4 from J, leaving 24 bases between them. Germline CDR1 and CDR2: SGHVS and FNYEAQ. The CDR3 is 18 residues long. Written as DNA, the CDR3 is TGTGCCAGCAGCTCACAACAGCCGGGACACCGAATGGCAGATACGCAGTATTTT. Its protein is CASSSQQPGHRMADTQYF.

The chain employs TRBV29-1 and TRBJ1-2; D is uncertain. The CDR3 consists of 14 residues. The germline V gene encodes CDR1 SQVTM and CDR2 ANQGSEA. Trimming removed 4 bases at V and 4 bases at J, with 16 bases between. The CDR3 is CSVVTSRSGYGYTF. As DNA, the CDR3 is TGCAGCGTTGTTACTTCGCGTTCGGGCTATGGCTACACCTTC.

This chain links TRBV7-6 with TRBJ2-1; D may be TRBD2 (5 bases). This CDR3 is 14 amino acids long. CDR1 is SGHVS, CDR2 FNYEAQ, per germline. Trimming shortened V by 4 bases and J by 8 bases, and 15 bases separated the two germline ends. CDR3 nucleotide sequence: TGTGCCAGCAGCTCCCGGGAAGGCCGCTATGAGCAGTTCTTC. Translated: CASSSREGRYEQFF. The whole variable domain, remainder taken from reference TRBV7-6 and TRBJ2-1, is GAGVSQSPRYKVTKRGQDVALRCDPISGHVSLYWYRQALGQGPEFLTYFNYEAQQDKSGLPNDRFSAERPEGSISTLTIQRTEQRDSAMYRCASSSREGRYEQFFGPGTRLTVL.

The CDR3 DNA reads as TGTGCCAGCTCACCAAGCAGGGCCACAGACGAGCAGTACTTC. It yields the protein CASSPSRATDEQYF. The genes are TRBV18 and TRBJ2-7, with D perhaps TRBD1 (5 bases). Germline values: CDR1 KGHSH, CDR2 LQKENI. The CDR3 spans 14 residues. Trimming shortened V by 2 bases and J by 5 bases, and 13 bases separated the two germline ends.

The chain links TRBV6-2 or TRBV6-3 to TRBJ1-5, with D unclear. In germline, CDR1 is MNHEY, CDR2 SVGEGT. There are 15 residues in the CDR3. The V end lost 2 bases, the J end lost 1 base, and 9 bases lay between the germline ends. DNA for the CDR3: TGTGCCAGCAGTTACATGGGTAGGAGCAATCAGCCCCAGCATTTT. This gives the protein CASSYMGRSNQPQHF.

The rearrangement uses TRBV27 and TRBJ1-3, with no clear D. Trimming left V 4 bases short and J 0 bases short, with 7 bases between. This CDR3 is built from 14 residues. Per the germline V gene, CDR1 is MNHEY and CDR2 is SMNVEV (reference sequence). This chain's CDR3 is CASSSAGSGNTIYF. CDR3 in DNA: TGTGCCAGCAGTTCTGCCGGCTCTGGAAACACCATATATTTT.

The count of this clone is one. This CDR3 is CASTPTGQGAGQPQHF. CDR3 bases: TGTGCCAGTACCCCGACCGGACAGGGGGCAGGTCAGCCCCAGCATTTT. The rearrangement joins TRBV19 to TRBJ1-5; 11 nucleotides match TRBD1. The length of the CDR3 is 16 residues. V lost 7 bases and J lost 6; bases outside the gene matches: 11. The germline CDR1 and CDR2 sequences are LNHDA and SQIVND (reference sequence).

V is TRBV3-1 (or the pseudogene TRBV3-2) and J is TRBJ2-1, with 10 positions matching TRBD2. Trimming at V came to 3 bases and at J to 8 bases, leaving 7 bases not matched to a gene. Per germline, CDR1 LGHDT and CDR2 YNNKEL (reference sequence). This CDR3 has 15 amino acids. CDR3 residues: CASSHLAGGGDEQFF. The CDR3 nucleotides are TGTGCCAGCAGCCACTTAGCGGGGGGAGGGGATGAGCAGTTCTTC.

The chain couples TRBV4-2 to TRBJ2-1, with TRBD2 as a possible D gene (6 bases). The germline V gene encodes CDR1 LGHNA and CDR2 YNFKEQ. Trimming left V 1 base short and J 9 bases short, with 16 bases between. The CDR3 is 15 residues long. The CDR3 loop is CASSQGSSLGGEQFF. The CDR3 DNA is TGTGCCAGCAGCCAAGGATCCAGTTTGGGAGGTGAGCAGTTCTTC.

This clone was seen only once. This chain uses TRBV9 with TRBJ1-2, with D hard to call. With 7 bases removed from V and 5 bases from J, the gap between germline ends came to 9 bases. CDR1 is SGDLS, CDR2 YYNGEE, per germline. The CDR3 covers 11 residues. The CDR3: CASGRGYGYTF. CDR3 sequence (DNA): TGTGCCAGCGGGAGAGGGTATGGCTACACCTTC.

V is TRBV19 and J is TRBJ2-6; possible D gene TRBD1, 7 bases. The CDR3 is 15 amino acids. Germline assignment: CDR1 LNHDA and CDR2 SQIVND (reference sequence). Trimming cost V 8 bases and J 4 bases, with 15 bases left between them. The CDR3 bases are TGTGCCAGTTCCAGGGGGGTAGCAGGGGCCAACGTCCTGACTTTC. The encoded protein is CASSRGVAGANVLTF.

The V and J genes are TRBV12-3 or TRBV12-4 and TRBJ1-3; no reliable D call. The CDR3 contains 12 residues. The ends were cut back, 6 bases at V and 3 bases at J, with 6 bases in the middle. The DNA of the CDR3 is TGTGCCAGCAGACTCCTTGGAAACACCATATATTTT. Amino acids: CASRLLGNTIYF.

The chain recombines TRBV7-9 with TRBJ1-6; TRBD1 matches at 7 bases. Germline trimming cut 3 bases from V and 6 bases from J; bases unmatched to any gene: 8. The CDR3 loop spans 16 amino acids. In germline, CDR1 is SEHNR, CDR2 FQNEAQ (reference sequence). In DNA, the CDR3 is TGTGCCAGCAGCTTGGGACAGCCAGGAATTAATTCACCCCTCCACTTT. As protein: CASSLGQPGINSPLHF.

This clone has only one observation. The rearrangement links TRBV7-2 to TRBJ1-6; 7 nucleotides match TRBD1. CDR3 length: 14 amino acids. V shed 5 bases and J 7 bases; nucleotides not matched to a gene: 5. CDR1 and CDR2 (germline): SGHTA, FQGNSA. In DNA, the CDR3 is TGTGCCAGCAGCGCCAACAGGGGAAATTCACCCCTCCACTTT. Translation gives CASSANRGNSPLHF.

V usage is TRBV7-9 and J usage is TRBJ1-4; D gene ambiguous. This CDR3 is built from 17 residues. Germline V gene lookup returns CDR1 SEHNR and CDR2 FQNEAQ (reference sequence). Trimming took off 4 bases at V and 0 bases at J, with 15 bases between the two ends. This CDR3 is CASSSTRRTATNEKLFF. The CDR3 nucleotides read TGTGCCAGCAGCTCAACACGGAGGACTGCAACTAATGAAAAACTGTTTTTT.

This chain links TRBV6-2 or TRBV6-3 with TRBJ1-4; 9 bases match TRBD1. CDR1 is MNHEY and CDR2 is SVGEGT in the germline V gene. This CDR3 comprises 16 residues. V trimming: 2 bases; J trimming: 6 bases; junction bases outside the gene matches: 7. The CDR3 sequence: CASSYGQGMWYEKLFF. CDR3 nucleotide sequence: TGTGCCAGCAGTTACGGACAGGGGATGTGGTATGAAAAACTGTTTTTT.

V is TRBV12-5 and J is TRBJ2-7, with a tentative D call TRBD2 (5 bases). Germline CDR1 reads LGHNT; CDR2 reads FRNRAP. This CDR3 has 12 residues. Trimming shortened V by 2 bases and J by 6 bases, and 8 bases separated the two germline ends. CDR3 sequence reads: CASGLSEGEQYF. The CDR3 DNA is TGTGCTAGTGGTTTGTCAGAGGGCGAGCAGTACTTC.

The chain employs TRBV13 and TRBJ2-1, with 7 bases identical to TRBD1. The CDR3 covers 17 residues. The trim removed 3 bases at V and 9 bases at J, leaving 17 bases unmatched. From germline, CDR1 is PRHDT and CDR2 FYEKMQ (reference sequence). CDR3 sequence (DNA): TGTGCCAGCAGCTTGCCAGGGGGTGAGGGTATGTATGGTGAGCAGTTCTTC. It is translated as CASSLPGGEGMYGEQFF.

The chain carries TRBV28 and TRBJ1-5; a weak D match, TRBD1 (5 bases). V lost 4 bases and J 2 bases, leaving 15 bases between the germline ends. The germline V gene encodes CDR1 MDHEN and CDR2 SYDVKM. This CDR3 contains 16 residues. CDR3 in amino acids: CASSSGGNMGNQPQHF. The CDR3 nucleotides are TGTGCCAGCAGTTCGGGGGGAAACATGGGCAATCAGCCCCAGCATTTT.

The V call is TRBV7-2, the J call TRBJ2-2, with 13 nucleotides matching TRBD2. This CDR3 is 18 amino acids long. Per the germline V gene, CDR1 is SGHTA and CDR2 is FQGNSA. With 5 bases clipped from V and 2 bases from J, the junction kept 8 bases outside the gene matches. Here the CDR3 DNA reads TGTGCCAGCAGCCCCCGACTAGCGGGAGGACCCAACACCGGGGAGCTGTTTTTT. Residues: CASSPRLAGGPNTGELFF.

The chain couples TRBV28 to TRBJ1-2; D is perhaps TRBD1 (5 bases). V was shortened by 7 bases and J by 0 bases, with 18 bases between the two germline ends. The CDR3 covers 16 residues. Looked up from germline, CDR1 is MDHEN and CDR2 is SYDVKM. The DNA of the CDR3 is TGTGCCAGCACCTCTCCCACAGGACCTGCTAACTATGGCTACACCTTC. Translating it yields CASTSPTGPANYGYTF.

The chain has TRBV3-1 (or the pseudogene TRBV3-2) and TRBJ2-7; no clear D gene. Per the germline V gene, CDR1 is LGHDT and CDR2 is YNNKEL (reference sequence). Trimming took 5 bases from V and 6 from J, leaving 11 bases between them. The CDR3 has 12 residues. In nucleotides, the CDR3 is TGTGCCAGCAGCACCGACTGGGGCGAGCAGTACTTC. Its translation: CASSTDWGEQYF.

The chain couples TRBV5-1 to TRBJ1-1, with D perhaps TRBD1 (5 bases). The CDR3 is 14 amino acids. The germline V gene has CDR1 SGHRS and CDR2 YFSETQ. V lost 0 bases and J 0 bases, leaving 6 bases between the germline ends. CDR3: CASSLGQMNTEAFF. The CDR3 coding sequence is TGCGCCAGCAGCTTGGGACAGATGAACACTGAAGCTTTCTTT.